This TCR beta chain was sequenced during a study of CD8 T cells in ankylosing spondylitis. Findings and limits, study-wide: Earlier literature documents some of the motif variants in reactive arthritis synovial fluid and blood. Several highly homologous variants formed a TCR beta motif that appeared characteristic of ankylosing spondylitis blood. Within matched ankylosing spondylitis synovial fluid, disease-linked clones were reportedly significantly enriched.

Quantitative 5'-RACE with molecular barcodes generated TCR beta libraries. TCRdb re-analysed the 5' RACE reads in MiXCR, keeping a single row per CDR3 protein. The sample contains around 130,000 distinct CDR3 sequences, 17% of which appear only once. This clonotype has a count of ten or more. The target antigen is unknown. V shed 2 bases and J 0 bases; nucleotides not matched to a gene: 4. The CDR3 extends over 15 amino acids. CDR1 and CDR2 from the germline V gene are MDHEN and SYDVKM. The clonotype comes from a male donor with ankylosing spondylitis. Source material: blood, either unsorted or a sorted T cell fraction (not recorded which). The rearrangement uses TRBV28 and TRBJ2-7; 7 nucleotides match TRBD1. The CDR3 DNA reads TGTGCCAGCAGTTTAGTGGGACAGAGCTCCTACGAGCAGTACTTC. Its translation is CASSLVGQSSYEQYF.